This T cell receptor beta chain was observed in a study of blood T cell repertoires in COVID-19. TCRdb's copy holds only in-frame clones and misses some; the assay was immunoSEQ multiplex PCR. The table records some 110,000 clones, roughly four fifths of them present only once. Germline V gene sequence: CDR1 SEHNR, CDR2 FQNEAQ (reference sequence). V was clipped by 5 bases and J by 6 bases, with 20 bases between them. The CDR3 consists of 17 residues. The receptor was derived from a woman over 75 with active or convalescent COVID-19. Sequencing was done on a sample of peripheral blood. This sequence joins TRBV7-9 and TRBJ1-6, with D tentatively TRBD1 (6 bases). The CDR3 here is CASSPGGGQGINSPLHF. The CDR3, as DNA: TGTGCCAGCAGCCCCGGCGGGGGGCAGGGGATTAATTCACCCCTCCACTTT.